A single sample is the source of the 10 T cell receptor beta chains below, sequenced in a study of T cells after yellow fever vaccination. TCRdb recomputed calls from the 5' RACE reads with MiXCR, one row per CDR3 protein. The top ten hold roughly a quarter of the sample, which has over 300,000 distinct CDR3 sequences, approximately 3.9% seen once. Sequenced here: PBMCs, sampled on the day of the yellow fever booster vaccination. Receptors originate from a man aged 18 to 30 who received the YFV17D yellow fever vaccine.

This clonotype was detected ten times or more. This chain joins TRBV29-1 and TRBJ2-3, with 7 bases identical to TRBD2. Germline assignment: CDR1 SQVTM and CDR2 ANQGSEA. The CDR3 spans 14 residues. V trimming: 8 bases; J trimming: 1 base; junction bases outside the gene matches: 9. The CDR3 DNA reads as TGCAGCTTCCTTATAGCGGGCCGCACAGATACGCAGTATTTT. Its protein product is CSFLIAGRTDTQYF.

The chain combines TRBV18 with TRBJ1-2; tentative D call: TRBD1 (5 bases). The CDR3 runs to 14 residues. Germline values: CDR1 KGHSH, CDR2 LQKENI. V was clipped by 3 bases and J by 4 bases, with 12 bases between them. For the CDR3, the DNA is TGTGCCAGCTCACCTCGGGACGCGGCCTATGGCTACACCTTC. It codes for CASSPRDAAYGYTF. Full variable domain (outside the CDR3, taken from reference TRBV18 and TRBJ1-2): NAGVMQNPRHLVRRRGQEARLRCSPMKGHSHVYWYRQLPEEGLKFMVYLQKENIIDESGMPKERFSAEFPKEGPSILRIQQVVRGDSAAYFCASSPRDAAYGYTFGSGTRLTVV.

This clonotype came up many times. V usage is TRBV5-1 and J usage is TRBJ2-1; D not resolved. The CDR3 is 16 residues long. The germline V gene encodes CDR1 SGHRS and CDR2 YFSETQ. V was clipped by 0 bases and J by 0 bases, with 10 bases between them. DNA of the CDR3: TGCGCCAGCAGCTTGGTCAATGCTAGCTCCTACAATGAGCAGTTCTTC. Its translation: CASSLVNASSYNEQFF.

This clonotype has a count of ten or more. V is TRBV6-2 or TRBV6-3 and J is TRBJ2-1; 8 bases fit TRBD2. Per the germline V gene, CDR1 is MNHEY and CDR2 is SVGEGT. V lost 6 bases to trimming and J lost 1 base; unmatched junction nucleotides: 2. The CDR3 extends over 14 amino acids. CDR3 in DNA: TGTGCCAGCAGGGGCGGGGGGTCCTACAATGAGCAGTTCTTC. The encoded protein is CASRGGGSYNEQFF.

V and J are TRBV14 and TRBJ1-3; D gene unclear. The germline V gene encodes CDR1 SGHDN and CDR2 FVKESK. V was trimmed by 6 bases and J by 0 bases, leaving 6 bases between them. The CDR3 length is 13 residues. The CDR3 sequence: CASSQISGNTIYF. As DNA, the CDR3 is TGTGCCAGCAGTCAGATCTCTGGAAACACCATATATTTT.

This clonotype was detected ten times or more. The chain combines TRBV7-2 with TRBJ2-2, with D hard to call. Trimming pared 5 bases from V and 1 base from J, leaving 11 bases between. The CDR3 is made up of 15 amino acids. Per the germline V gene, CDR1 is SGHTA and CDR2 is FQGNSA. The CDR3 loop is CASSARALNTGELFF. The CDR3, as DNA: TGTGCCAGCAGCGCCCGGGCCTTGAACACCGGGGAGCTGTTTTTT.

This clonotype was counted at least ten times. This rearrangement joins TRBV5-8 to TRBJ2-2; TRBD1 aligns across 9 bases. CDR1 is SGHTS, CDR2 YDEGEE, per germline. The CDR3 spans 16 residues. The V and J ends lost 4 bases and 6 bases, in that order; junction bases with no gene match: 10. The CDR3 coding sequence is TGTGCCAGCAGCCCGGGACAGGGAATCATACCCGGGGAGCTGTTTTTT. The encoded protein is CASSPGQGIIPGELFF.

In regard to this clonotype: The germline gene is not matched at one end of the junction; a read error may be the cause. The chain joins TRBV11-2 to TRBJ1-4; D is uncertain. Looked up from germline, CDR1 is SGHAT and CDR2 is FQNNGV. CDR3 length: 16 amino acids. The CDR3 reads CASSLIRAAPTEKLIF. Written as DNA, the CDR3 is TGTGCCAGCAGCTTGATTAGGGCAGCACCAACGGAAAAACTGATTTTT. Using reference TRBV11-2 and TRBJ1-4 for the parts outside the CDR3, the full variable domain is EAGVAQSPRYKIIEKRQSVAFWCNPISGHATLYWYQQILGQGPKLLIQFQNNGVVDDSQLPKDRFSAERLKGVDSTLKIQPAKLEDSAVYLCASSLIRAAPTEKLIFGSGTQLSVL.

V is TRBV3-1 and J is TRBJ1-2; D is unresolved. The germline V gene encodes CDR1 LGHDT and CDR2 YNNKEL (reference sequence). Trimming removed 0 bases at V and 6 bases at J, with 11 bases between. The CDR3 is 14 residues long. The CDR3 coding sequence is TGTGCCAGCAGCCAAGACGTGGGCGTCGATGGCTACACCTTC. It codes for CASSQDVGVDGYTF.

This clonotype was seen many times. V and J are TRBV19 and TRBJ1-2, with D possibly being TRBD1 (5 bases). Germline CDR1 reads LNHDA; CDR2 reads SQIVND (reference sequence). This CDR3 has 17 residues. V was pared by 4 bases and J by 0 bases, with 18 bases between. Written as DNA, the CDR3 is TGTGCCAGTAGTAGTCAGGGTTTCCCACCCTCTAACTATGGCTACACCTTC. Translation gives CASSSQGFPPSNYGYTF. Using reference TRBV19 and TRBJ1-2 for the parts outside the CDR3, the full variable domain is DGGITQSPKYLFRKEGQNVTLSCEQNLNHDAMYWYRQDPGQGLRLIYYSQIVNDFQKGDIAEGYSVSREKKESFPLTVTSAQKNPTAFYLCASSSQGFPPSNYGYTFGSGTRLTVV.